The 3 T cell receptor beta chains below come from one sample, sequenced in a study of Graves' ophthalmopathy and Graves' hyperthyroidism. RNA transcripts were the source from which TCR beta CDR3 regions were amplified. The first round was an RT-PCR with HTBI primers, and the second round was a multiplex PCR. MiXCR was run by TCRdb on the multiplex PCR reads, yielding one entry per CDR3 protein. This table holds 400,000 or so distinct CDR3 sequences, about 17% found once. The sequenced material came from peripheral blood. The receptors shown here come from an adult woman with stable Graves' hyperthyroidism.

This clonotype was recorded many times. The chain recombines TRBV28 with TRBJ1-1; D is unresolved. Per the germline V gene, CDR1 is MDHEN and CDR2 is SYDVKM. V lost 5 bases and J lost 0, with 13 bases in between. The CDR3 totals 15 residues. The chain's CDR3 is CASSASAGMNTEAFF. CDR3 nucleotide sequence: TGTGCCAGCAGTGCGAGTGCGGGCATGAACACTGAAGCTTTCTTT.

This clonotype was counted at least ten times. The chain recombines TRBV19 with TRBJ1-1; D might be TRBD1 (6 bases). With 5 bases removed from V and 8 bases from J, the gap between germline ends came to 18 bases. Germline assignment: CDR1 LNHDA and CDR2 SQIVND (reference sequence). The CDR3 is made up of 14 amino acids. The CDR3 protein is CASSPRGGGKEAFF. In nucleotides, the CDR3 is TGTGCCAGTAGTCCCCGCGGAGGGGGTAAAGAAGCTTTCTTT.

This clonotype was counted at least ten times. The J gene is TRBJ1-1, the V gene TRBV12-3 or TRBV12-4, with no clear D. This CDR3 has 12 amino acids. V was cut by 3 bases and J by 8 bases, with 10 bases left in between. CDR3 loop: CASSFGYAEAFF. CDR3 DNA sequence: TGTGCCAGCAGTTTTGGGTATGCCGAAGCTTTCTTT.